The present T cell receptor beta chain was sequenced within a study of cytomegalovirus exposure and HLA in healthy donors. Study-wide points: As a later analysis showed, a missense DCLRE1C variant was linked to trimming of TCR beta V- and J-genes. It was only CMV serostatus that was available as immune exposure information. Within the data, a cluster of highly shared sequence variants was likely a sequencing artifact. Investigators reported approximately 150 TCR beta chains as tied to cytomegalovirus.

The PCR ran on 60 Vbeta and 13 Jbeta primers. Sequencing was performed with immunoSEQ multiplex PCR; in TCRdb, only in-frame clones are kept and a portion is missing. The data hold 150,000 to 200,000 clones, with roughly 85% observed a single time. V was clipped by 4 bases and J by 5 bases, with 14 bases between them. The CDR3 runs to 14 residues. Per germline, CDR1 SEHNR and CDR2 FQNEAQ (reference sequence). The sample holds one count of this clone. Its antigen remains unidentified. The sample taken for sequencing was PBMCs. This sequence originates from a woman aged 45 to 65 in good health and CMV-seronegative. The chain carries TRBV7-9 and TRBJ2-5, with D perhaps matching TRBD1 (6 bases). The CDR3 is CASSWGQGRETQYF. DNA for the CDR3: TGTGCCAGCAGCTGGGGGCAGGGACGTGAGACCCAGTACTTC.